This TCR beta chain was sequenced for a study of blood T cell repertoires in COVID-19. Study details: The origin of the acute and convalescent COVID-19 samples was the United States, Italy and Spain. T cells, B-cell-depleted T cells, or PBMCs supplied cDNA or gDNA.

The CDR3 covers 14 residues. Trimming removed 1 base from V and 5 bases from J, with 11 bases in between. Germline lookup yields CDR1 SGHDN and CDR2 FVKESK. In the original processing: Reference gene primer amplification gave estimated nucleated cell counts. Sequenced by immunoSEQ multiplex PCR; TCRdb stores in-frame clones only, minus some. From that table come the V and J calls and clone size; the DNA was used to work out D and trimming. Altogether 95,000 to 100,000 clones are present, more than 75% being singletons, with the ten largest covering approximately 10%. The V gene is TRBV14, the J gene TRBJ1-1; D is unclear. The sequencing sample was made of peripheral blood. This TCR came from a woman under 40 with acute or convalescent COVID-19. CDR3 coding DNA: TGTGCCAGCAGCCAAGGTGAACTAGGAACTGAAGCTTTCTTT. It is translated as CASSQGELGTEAFF.